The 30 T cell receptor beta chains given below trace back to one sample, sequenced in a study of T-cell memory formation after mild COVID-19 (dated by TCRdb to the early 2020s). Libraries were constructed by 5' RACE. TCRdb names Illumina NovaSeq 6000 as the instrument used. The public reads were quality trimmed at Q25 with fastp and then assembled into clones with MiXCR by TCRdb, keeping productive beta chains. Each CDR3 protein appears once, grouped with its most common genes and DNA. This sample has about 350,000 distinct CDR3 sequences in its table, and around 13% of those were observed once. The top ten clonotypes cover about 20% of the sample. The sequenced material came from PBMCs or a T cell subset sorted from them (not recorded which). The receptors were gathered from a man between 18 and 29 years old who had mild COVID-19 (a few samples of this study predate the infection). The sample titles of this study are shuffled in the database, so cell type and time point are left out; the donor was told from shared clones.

This CDR3 reads CSVEGFRPYEQYF. The CDR3 DNA is TGCAGCGTTGAAGGGTTCCGGCCCTACGAGCAGTACTTC. The chain recombines TRBV29-1 with TRBJ2-7; D unresolved. Trimming shortened V by 1 base and J by 2 bases, and 9 bases separated the two germline ends. CDR1 SQVTM and CDR2 ANQGSEA come from the germline V gene. CDR3 length: 13 amino acids.

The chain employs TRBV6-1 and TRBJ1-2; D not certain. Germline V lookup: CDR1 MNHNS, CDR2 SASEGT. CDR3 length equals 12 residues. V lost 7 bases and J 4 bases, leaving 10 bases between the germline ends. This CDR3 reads CASTRGPYGYTF. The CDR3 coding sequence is TGTGCCAGCACCCGCGGGCCCTATGGCTACACCTTC.

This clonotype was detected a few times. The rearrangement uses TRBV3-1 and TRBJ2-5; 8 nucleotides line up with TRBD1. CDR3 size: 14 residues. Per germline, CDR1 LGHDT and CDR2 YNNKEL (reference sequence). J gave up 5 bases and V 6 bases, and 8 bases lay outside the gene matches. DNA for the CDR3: TGTGCCAGCAGAAAAGGACAGGGACTGGAGACCCAGTACTTC. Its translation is CASRKGQGLETQYF.

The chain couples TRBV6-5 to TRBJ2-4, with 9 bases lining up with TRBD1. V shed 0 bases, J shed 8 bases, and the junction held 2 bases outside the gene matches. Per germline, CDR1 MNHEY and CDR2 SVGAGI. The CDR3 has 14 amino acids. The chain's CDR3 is CASSYSHRGHIQYF. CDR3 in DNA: TGTGCCAGCAGTTACTCCCACAGGGGGCACATTCAGTACTTC.

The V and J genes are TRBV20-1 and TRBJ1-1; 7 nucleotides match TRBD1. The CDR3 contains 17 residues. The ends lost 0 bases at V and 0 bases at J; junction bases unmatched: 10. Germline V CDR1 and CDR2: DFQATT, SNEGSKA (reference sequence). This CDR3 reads CSARDIGTDGLNTEAFF. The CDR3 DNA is TGCAGTGCTAGAGATATAGGGACAGACGGCTTGAACACTGAAGCTTTCTTT.

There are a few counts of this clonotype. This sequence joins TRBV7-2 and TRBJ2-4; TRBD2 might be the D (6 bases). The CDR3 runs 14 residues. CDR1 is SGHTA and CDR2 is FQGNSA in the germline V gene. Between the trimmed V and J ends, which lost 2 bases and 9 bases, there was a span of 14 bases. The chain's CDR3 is CASSLSGRSGIQYF. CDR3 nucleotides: TGTGCCAGCAGCTTAAGCGGGCGAAGCGGCATTCAGTACTTC.

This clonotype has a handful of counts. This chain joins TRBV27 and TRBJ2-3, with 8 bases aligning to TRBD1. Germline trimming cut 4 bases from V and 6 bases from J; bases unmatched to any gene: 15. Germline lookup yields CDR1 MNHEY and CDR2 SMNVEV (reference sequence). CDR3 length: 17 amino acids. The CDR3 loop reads CASSSVGQGPSGDTQYF. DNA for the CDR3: TGTGCCAGCAGTTCTGTCGGACAGGGCCCCAGTGGTGATACGCAGTATTTT.

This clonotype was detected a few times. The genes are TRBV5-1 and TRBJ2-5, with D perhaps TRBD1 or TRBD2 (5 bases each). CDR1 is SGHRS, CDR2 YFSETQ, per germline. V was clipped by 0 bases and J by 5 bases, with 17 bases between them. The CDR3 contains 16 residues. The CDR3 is CASSLVGPTFGETQYF. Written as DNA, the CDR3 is TGCGCCAGCAGCTTGGTGGGACCCACATTTGGGGAGACCCAGTACTTC.

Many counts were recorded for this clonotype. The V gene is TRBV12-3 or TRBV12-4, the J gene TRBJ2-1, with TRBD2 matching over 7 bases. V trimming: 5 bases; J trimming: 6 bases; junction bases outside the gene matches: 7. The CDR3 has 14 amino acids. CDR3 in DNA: TGTGCCAGCAGTCTTCGGACTAGACTCAATGAGCAGTTCTTC. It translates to CASSLRTRLNEQFF.

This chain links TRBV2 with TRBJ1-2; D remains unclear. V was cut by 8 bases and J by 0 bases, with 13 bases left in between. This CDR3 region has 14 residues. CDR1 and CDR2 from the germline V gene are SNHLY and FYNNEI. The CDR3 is CASGVGFTNYGYTF. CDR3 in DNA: TGTGCCAGCGGGGTCGGGTTCACTAACTATGGCTACACCTTC.

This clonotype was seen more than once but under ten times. The CDR3 DNA reads TGTGCCAGCAGCTTGGGGGTAGGCAGGCAGCCCCAGCATTTT. This codes for CASSLGVGRQPQHF. V and J are TRBV5-6 and TRBJ1-5; D remains ambiguous. The CDR3 runs 14 residues. Germline CDR1 is SGHDT and CDR2 is YYEEEE. V was clipped by 0 bases and J by 7 bases, with 11 bases between them.

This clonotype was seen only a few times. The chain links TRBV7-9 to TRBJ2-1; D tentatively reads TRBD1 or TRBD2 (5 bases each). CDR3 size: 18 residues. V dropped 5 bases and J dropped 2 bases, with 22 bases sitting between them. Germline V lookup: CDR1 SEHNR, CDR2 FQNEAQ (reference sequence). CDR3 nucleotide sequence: TGTGCCAGCAGCCCCGGGACCCGAACCCCAGCGGCCTACAATGAGCAGTTCTTC. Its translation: CASSPGTRTPAAYNEQFF.

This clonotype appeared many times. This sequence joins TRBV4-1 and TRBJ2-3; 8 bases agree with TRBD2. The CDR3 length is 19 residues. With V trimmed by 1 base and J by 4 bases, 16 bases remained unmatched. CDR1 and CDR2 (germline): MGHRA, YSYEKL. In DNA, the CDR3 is TGCGCCAGCAGCCAAGGCTTCGCGGGGGGACGTTTAACGGCAGATACGCAGTATTTT. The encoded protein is CASSQGFAGGRLTADTQYF.

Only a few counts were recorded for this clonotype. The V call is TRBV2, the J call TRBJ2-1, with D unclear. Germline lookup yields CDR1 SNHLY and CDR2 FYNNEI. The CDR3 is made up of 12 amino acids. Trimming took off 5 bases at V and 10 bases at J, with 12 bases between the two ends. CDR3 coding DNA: TGTGCCAGCAGTCTCGGGCCTCAGGAGCAGTTCTTC. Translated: CASSLGPQEQFF.

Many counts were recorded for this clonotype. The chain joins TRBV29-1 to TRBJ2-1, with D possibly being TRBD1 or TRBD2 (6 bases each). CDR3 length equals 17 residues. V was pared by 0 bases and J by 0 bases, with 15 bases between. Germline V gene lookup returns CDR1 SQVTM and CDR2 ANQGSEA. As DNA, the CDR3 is TGCAGCGTTGAAGATCTGGGGGGCTCCAGCTCCTACAATGAGCAGTTCTTC. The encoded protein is CSVEDLGGSSSYNEQFF.

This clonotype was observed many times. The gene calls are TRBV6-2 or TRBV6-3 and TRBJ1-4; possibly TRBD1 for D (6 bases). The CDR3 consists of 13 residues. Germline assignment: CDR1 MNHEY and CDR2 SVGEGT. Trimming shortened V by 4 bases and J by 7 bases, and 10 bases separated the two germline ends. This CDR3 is CASSWTELEKLFF. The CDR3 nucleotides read TGTGCCAGCAGTTGGACAGAGCTTGAAAAACTGTTTTTT.

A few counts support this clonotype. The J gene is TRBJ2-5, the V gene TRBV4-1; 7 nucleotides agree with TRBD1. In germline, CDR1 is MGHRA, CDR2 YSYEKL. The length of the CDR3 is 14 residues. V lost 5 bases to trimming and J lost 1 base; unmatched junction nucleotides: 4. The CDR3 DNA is TGCGCCAGCAGCAGATACAGGGGCCAAGAGACCCAGTACTTC. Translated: CASSRYRGQETQYF.

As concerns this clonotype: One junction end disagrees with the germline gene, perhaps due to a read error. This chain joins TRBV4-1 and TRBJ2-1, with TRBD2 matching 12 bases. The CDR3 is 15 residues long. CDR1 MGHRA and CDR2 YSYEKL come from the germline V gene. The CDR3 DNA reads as TGCTCCAGCAGACGGGCCGGACTAGCGGGAAATGAGCAGTTCTTC. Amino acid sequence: CSSRRAGLAGNEQFF.

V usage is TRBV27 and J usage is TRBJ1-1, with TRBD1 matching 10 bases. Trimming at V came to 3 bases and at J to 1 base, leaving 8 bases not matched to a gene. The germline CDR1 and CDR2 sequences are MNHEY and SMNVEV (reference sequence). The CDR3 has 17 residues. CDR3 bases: TGTGCCAGCAGTTTCTCAATGGGACAGGGGACGAACACTGAAGCTTTCTTT. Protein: CASSFSMGQGTNTEAFF.

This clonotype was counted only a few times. This CDR3 reads CASSYGFGGYEQFF. In DNA form, the CDR3 reads TGTGCCAGCAGTTACGGGTTCGGGGGTTATGAGCAGTTCTTC. The V gene is TRBV6-2 or TRBV6-3, the J gene TRBJ2-1; D is possibly TRBD2 (6 bases). Germline V gene data show CDR1 as MNHEY and CDR2 as SVGEGT. The CDR3 extends over 14 amino acids. Trimming cost V 2 bases and J 8 bases, with 13 bases left between them.

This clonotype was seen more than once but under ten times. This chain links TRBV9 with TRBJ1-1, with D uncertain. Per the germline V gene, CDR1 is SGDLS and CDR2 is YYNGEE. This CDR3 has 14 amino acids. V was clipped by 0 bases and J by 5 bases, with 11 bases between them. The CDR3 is CASSVVKVGTEAFF. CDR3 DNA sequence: TGTGCCAGCAGCGTAGTCAAGGTAGGAACTGAAGCTTTCTTT.

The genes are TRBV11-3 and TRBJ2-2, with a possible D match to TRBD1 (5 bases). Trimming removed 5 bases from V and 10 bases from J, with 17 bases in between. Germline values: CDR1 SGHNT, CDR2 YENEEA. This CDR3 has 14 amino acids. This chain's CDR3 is CASSLDIGTQELFF. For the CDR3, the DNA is TGTGCCAGCAGCCTGGACATCGGTACCCAGGAGCTGTTTTTT.

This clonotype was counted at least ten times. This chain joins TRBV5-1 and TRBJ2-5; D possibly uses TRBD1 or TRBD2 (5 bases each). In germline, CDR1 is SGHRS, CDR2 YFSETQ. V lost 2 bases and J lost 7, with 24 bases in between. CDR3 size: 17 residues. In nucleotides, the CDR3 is TGCGCCAGCAGCTTACCCCTCCCTGCCGGGACGGACATGACCCAGTACTTC. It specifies CASSLPLPAGTDMTQYF.

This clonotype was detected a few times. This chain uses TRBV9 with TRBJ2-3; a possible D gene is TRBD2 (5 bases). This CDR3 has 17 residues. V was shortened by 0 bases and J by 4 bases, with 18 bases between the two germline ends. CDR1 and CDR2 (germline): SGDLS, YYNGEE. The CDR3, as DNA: TGTGCCAGCAGCGTAGCTAGTTGGCGGGCGGAGGCAGATACGCAGTATTTT. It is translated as CASSVASWRAEADTQYF.

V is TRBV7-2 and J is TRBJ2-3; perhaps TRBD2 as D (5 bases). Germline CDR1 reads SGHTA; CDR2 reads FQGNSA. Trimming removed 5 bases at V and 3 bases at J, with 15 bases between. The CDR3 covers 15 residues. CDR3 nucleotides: TGTGCCAGCAGCCCTAGCCCCGTTACGACAGATACGCAGTATTTT. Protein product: CASSPSPVTTDTQYF.

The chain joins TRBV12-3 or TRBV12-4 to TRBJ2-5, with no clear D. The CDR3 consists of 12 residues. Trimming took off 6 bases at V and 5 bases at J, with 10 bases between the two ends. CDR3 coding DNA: TGTGCCAGCAGCTGGATGGAGGAGACCCAGTACTTC. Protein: CASSWMEETQYF.

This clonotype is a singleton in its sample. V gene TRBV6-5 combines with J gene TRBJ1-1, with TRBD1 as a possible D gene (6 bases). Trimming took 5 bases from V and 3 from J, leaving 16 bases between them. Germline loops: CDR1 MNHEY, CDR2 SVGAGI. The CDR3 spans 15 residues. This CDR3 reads CASSNGGGRYTEAFF. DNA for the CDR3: TGTGCCAGCAGTAATGGGGGCGGACGGTACACTGAAGCTTTCTTT.

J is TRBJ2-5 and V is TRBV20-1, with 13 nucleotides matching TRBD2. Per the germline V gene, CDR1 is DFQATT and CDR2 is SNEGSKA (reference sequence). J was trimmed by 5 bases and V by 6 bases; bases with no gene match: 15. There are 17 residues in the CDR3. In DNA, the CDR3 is TGCAGTGCCAGGGCCATCACTAGCGGGGGGGCGGGGGAGACCCAGTACTTC. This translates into CSARAITSGGAGETQYF.

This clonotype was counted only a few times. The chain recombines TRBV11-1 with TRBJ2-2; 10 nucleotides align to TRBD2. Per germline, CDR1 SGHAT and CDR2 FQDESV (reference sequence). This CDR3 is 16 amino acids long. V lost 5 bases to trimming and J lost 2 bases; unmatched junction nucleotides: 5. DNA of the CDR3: TGTGCCAGCAGCGGGCTAGCGGGGGCCAACACCGGGGAGCTGTTTTTT. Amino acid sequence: CASSGLAGANTGELFF.

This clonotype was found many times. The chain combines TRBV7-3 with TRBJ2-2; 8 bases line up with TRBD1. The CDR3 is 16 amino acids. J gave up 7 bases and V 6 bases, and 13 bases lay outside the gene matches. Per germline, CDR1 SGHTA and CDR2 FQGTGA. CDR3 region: CASSSTGTGTGGELFF. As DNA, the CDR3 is TGTGCCAGCAGTTCAACCGGGACAGGCACCGGCGGGGAGCTGTTTTTT.